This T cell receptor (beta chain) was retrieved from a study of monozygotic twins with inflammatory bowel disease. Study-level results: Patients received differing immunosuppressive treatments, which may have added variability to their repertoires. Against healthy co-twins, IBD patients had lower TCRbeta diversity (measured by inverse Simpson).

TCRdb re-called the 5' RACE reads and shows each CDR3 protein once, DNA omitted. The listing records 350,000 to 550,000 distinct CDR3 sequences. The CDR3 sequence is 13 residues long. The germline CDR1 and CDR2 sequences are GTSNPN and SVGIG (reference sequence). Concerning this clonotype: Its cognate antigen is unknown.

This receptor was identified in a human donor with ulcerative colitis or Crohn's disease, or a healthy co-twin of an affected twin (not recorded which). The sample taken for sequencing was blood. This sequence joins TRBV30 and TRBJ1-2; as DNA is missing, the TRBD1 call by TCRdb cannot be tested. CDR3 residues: CAWTLQEFYGYTF.